This TCR beta chain derives from a study of shared clonotypes between healthy human individuals. As for the study in general: Ranging from 18 to 49 in age, donors were a couple of women and three men. Broader study findings: Depth of sequencing was expected to influence donor clonotype sharing.

CD45RO-negative, CCR7-positively selected cells formed the naive CD8 fraction, excluding terminally differentiated effector memory CD45RA+ cells. The donors were adults (healthy and HIV-negative) with no recent acute infections or vaccinations. Trimming stripped 5 bases from V and 7 bases from J, with 18 bases between. This CDR3 is built from 14 residues. Germline values: CDR1 MNHEY, CDR2 SVGAGI. A note on this clone: As yet, its antigen is unknown.

Study processing details: ImmunoSEQ junction-only sequences lacked quality scores, so their filtering differed. Assay: immunoSEQ multiplex PCR; the TCRdb copy retains only in-frame clones and omits some. That table supplies the V and J calls and clone size; D and trimming were determined from the DNA. The sample shows roughly 2 million clones, approximately 94% of them seen only once. J is TRBJ2-7 and V is TRBV6-5; weak D call: TRBD2 (7 bases). The clonotype comes from a man between 18 and 35 years old in good health. Sequencing used naive CD8+ T cells sorted from blood. Here the CDR3 DNA reads TGTGCCAGCAGTCCTCACTCTGAGGGGGGGGAGCAGTACTTC. Translating gives CASSPHSEGGEQYF.